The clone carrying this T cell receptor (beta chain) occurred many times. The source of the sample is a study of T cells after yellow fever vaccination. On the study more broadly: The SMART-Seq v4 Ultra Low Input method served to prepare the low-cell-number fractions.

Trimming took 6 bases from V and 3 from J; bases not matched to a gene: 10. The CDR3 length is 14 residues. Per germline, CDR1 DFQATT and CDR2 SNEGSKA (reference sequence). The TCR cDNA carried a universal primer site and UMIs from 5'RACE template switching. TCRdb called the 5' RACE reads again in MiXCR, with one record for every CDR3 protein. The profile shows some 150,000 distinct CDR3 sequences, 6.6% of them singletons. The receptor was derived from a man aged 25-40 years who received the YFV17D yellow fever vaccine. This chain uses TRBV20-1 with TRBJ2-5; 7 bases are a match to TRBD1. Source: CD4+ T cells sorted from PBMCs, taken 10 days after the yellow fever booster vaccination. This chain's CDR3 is CSARGFRGEETQYF. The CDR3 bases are TGCAGTGCCAGGGGGTTTAGAGGAGAAGAGACCCAGTACTTC.